One sample yielded the 26 T cell receptor beta chains listed below, sequenced in a study of human T cells and chemical hapten exposure. TCRdb called the RACE reads again in MiXCR, with one record for every CDR3 protein. Of tens of thousands of distinct CDR3 sequences listed, approximately 10% were seen once; the top ten hold approximately 1.4%. The time point is: patch test 1, 2 weeks after DPC sensitization. Described treatment: therapeutic diphenylcyclopropenone sensitization with weekly scalp DPC. The source was whole blood, collected in connection with sensitization to the hapten diphenylcyclopropenone (DPC). The receptors were sampled from a woman in her 50s with alopecia areata. Some clones in this sample may be carry-over from other donors' samples.

This clonotype was recorded at least ten times. The chain is built from TRBV21-1 and TRBJ2-2; no check of the table's D call, TRBD1, against the DNA was made. TRBV21-1 is termed a pseudogene. The length of the CDR3 is 15 residues. CDR3 nucleotides: TGTGCCAGCAGCTACAGGGGGCCCGGCACCGGGGAGCTGTTTTTT. Translating gives CASSYRGPGTGELFF.

The chain recombines TRBV29-1 with TRBJ1-1; no clear D. The CDR3 is 13 amino acids. Germline V gene sequence: CDR1 SQVTM, CDR2 ANQGSEA. Trimming left V 5 bases short and J 3 bases short, with 13 bases between. The CDR3 here is CSVRTEGHTEAFF. As DNA, the CDR3 is TGCAGCGTTAGAACAGAGGGTCACACTGAAGCTTTCTTT.

Ten or more counts support this clonotype. The chain carries TRBV7-9 and TRBJ1-1, with TRBD1 matching over 10 bases. The CDR3 runs to 15 residues. V was clipped by 4 bases and J by 5 bases; unmatched bases: 7. CDR1 is SEHNR, CDR2 FQNEAQ, per germline (reference sequence). The chain's CDR3 is CASSSWDRGKTEAFF. The CDR3 nucleotides are TGTGCCAGCAGCTCCTGGGACAGGGGAAAAACTGAAGCTTTCTTT.

This clonotype was seen a handful of times. This chain links TRBV20-1 with TRBJ1-4; possible D gene TRBD1, 5 bases. There are 14 residues in the CDR3. V shed 6 bases and J shed 8 bases, with 19 bases lying between them. In germline, CDR1 is DFQATT, CDR2 SNEGSKA (reference sequence). The CDR3 bases are TGCAGTGCATCATTGGGAGGGGTAGGGGAAAAACTGTTTTTT. It codes for CSASLGGVGEKLFF.

The chain couples TRBV6-1 to TRBJ2-2, with 9 bases identical to TRBD2. From germline, CDR1 is MNHNS and CDR2 SASEGT. The V and J ends lost 7 bases and 0 bases, in that order; junction bases with no gene match: 9. The CDR3 is 17 residues long. The DNA for the CDR3 is TGTGCCAGCATTTGGGCTAGCGGGAATACGAACACCGGGGAGCTGTTTTTT. This encodes CASIWASGNTNTGELFF.

The chain joins TRBV29-1 to TRBJ2-3; no clear D. The V gene lost 1 base and the J gene lost 2 bases, with 13 bases spanning the gap. This CDR3 is 15 amino acids long. Germline CDR1 SQVTM, CDR2 ANQGSEA. CDR3 nucleotide sequence: TGCAGCGTTGAAGGGCCCCTCGGCCTCACAGATACGCAGTATTTT. The encoded protein is CSVEGPLGLTDTQYF.

A few counts support this clonotype. The genes are TRBV20-1 and TRBJ2-5; TRBD2 matches 9 bases. Trimming removed 0 bases from V and 5 bases from J; junction bases left unmatched: 7. This CDR3 is 15 amino acids long. From germline, CDR1 is DFQATT and CDR2 SNEGSKA (reference sequence). The CDR3 DNA reads as TGCAGTGCTAGAGATCCGGCGGGAGGGCCGGAGACCCAGTACTTC. Its protein product is CSARDPAGGPETQYF.

This clonotype came up many times. CDR3 sequence: CASSLLSNEQFF. CDR3 nucleotides: TGTGCCAGTAGTCTCCTCTCCAATGAGCAGTTCTTC. This rearrangement joins TRBV19 to TRBJ2-1; D is unclear. V was trimmed by 5 bases and J by 6 bases, leaving 8 bases between them. This CDR3 has 12 amino acids. The germline V gene encodes CDR1 LNHDA and CDR2 SQIVND (reference sequence).

The table lists this clonotype with a few counts. The chain is built from TRBV29-1 and TRBJ1-1; 10 nucleotides align to TRBD1. Germline CDR1 reads SQVTM; CDR2 reads ANQGSEA. The CDR3 is 12 residues long. V lost 6 bases to trimming and J lost 3 bases; unmatched junction nucleotides: 1. CDR3 protein: CSVDRGDTEAFF. The CDR3 DNA reads TGCAGCGTGGACAGGGGGGACACTGAAGCTTTCTTT.

This clonotype has a handful of counts. The rearrangement joins TRBV5-1 to TRBJ1-1; D is undetermined. Trimming left V 0 bases short and J 1 base short, with 10 bases between. Germline V gene data show CDR1 as SGHRS and CDR2 as YFSETQ. This CDR3 comprises 15 residues. DNA of the CDR3: TGCGCCAGCAGCTTGGAGGGATACAAGAACACTGAAGCTTTCTTT. Encoded protein: CASSLEGYKNTEAFF. Combining the CDR3 with reference TRBV5-1 and TRBJ1-1 gives the whole variable domain KAGVTQTPRYLIKTRGQQVTLSCSPISGHRSVSWYQQTPGQGLQFLFEYFSETQRNKGNFPGRFSGRQFSNSRSEMNVSTLELGDSALYLCASSLEGYKNTEAFFGQGTRLTVV.

The sample holds a few counts of this clonotype. This chain uses TRBV9 with TRBJ2-7; TRBD2 matches 7 bases. The V gene end was trimmed by 3 bases and the J gene end by 3 bases; junction bases not matched to a gene: 9. The germline CDR1 and CDR2 sequences are SGDLS and YYNGEE. The CDR3 has 15 residues. CDR3 bases: TGTGCCAGCAGCGCAAGAGGTGGCGGGAGCTACGAGCAGTACTTC. It translates to CASSARGGGSYEQYF.

The CDR3 DNA is TGTGCCAGCAGTCCTAGCGGGAGAGGTGAGCAGTTCTTC. Translating it yields CASSPSGRGEQFF. The V and J genes are TRBV28 and TRBJ2-1, with 10 bases that match TRBD2. The CDR3 spans 13 residues. Germline loops: CDR1 MDHEN, CDR2 SYDVKM. Trimming took 5 bases from V and 9 from J; bases not matched to a gene: 4.

V is TRBV5-4 and J is TRBJ2-1; 8 positions match TRBD1. The V gene end was trimmed by 4 bases and the J gene end by 2 bases; junction bases not matched to a gene: 5. CDR1 and CDR2 (germline): SGHNT, YYREEE (reference sequence). The CDR3 extends over 15 amino acids. The chain's CDR3 is CASSETGATYNEQFF. The CDR3 DNA follows: TGTGCCAGCAGCGAGACAGGGGCCACCTACAATGAGCAGTTCTTC.

There are many counts of this clonotype. This chain joins TRBV20-1 and TRBJ1-1; D is uncertain. The CDR3 covers 15 residues. Germline CDR1 and CDR2: DFQATT and SNEGSKA (reference sequence). V shed 3 bases and J shed 0 bases, with 14 bases lying between them. The CDR3 coding sequence is TGCAGTGCTAGGTATGTGGGCCGCATGAACACTGAAGCTTTCTTT. It is translated as CSARYVGRMNTEAFF.

This clonotype showed up many times. The V and J genes are TRBV29-1 and TRBJ2-3; the D is unclear. The germline gives CDR1 SQVTM, CDR2 ANQGSEA. V shed 3 bases and J shed 8 bases, with 15 bases lying between them. This CDR3 region has 13 residues. The CDR3 here is CSVDPSTPITQYF. The CDR3 nucleotides are TGCAGCGTTGATCCCTCGACCCCTATTACGCAGTATTTT.

The rearrangement uses TRBV6-2 or TRBV6-3 and TRBJ1-5, with D unclear. The germline CDR1 and CDR2 sequences are MNHEY and SVGEGT. The V gene lost 3 bases and the J gene lost 0 bases, with 9 bases spanning the gap. The CDR3 runs 15 residues. The CDR3 DNA follows: TGTGCCAGCAGTTATGGCGTAAATAGCAATCAGCCCCAGCATTTT. Amino acids: CASSYGVNSNQPQHF.

This clonotype showed up many times. This rearrangement joins TRBV7-6 to TRBJ2-7, with TRBD1 as a possible D gene (5 bases). This CDR3 has 12 amino acids. Germline loops: CDR1 SGHVS, CDR2 FNYEAQ. The V end was cut by 1 base, the J end by 7 bases, with 8 bases between. The CDR3 loop is CASSLEGEEQYF. The CDR3 DNA reads TGTGCCAGCAGCTTAGAAGGGGAAGAGCAGTACTTC.

This clonotype was found many times. This sequence joins TRBV11-3 and TRBJ2-1; perhaps TRBD1 as D (5 bases). Trimming left V 3 bases short and J 6 bases short, with 12 bases between. The CDR3 is made up of 14 amino acids. CDR1 and CDR2 (germline): SGHNT, YENEEA. The CDR3 region is CASSFPGSGNEQFF. The CDR3 coding sequence is TGTGCCAGCAGCTTCCCAGGGTCCGGCAATGAGCAGTTCTTC.

This clonotype showed up just a few times. The chain uses TRBV29-1 and TRBJ2-7; D gene ambiguous. The CDR3 loop spans 13 amino acids. V dropped 6 bases and J dropped 7 bases, with 19 bases sitting between them. The germline gives CDR1 SQVTM, CDR2 ANQGSEA. CDR3 bases: TGCAGCGTCCGGACCTATCGAGACGCGGAGCAGTACTTC. This codes for CSVRTYRDAEQYF.

This clonotype was seen more than once but under ten times. The chain combines TRBV28 with TRBJ1-3; perhaps TRBD1 as D (6 bases). This CDR3 has 15 residues. Deletions cut 6 bases from V and 7 bases from J, with 19 bases between. Germline assignment: CDR1 MDHEN and CDR2 SYDVKM. CDR3 nucleotide sequence: TGTGCCAGCAGCAAAGCGATGGGGGCCCGGAACACCATATATTTT. Its protein is CASSKAMGARNTIYF.

A few counts support this clonotype. The rearrangement joins TRBV3-1 to TRBJ2-7; the D is unclear. The V gene lost 4 bases and the J gene lost 0 bases, with 10 bases spanning the gap. Germline V CDR1 and CDR2: LGHDT, YNNKEL (reference sequence). The CDR3 sequence is 14 residues long. The CDR3 DNA follows: TGTGCCAGCAGCCGGGATTTCAGCTCCTACGAGCAGTACTTC. Protein: CASSRDFSSYEQYF.

This clonotype was observed a handful of times. The chain joins TRBV20-1 to TRBJ2-5, with a tentative D call TRBD2 (7 bases). The CDR3 is 16 residues long. The germline V and J ends were trimmed by 0 bases and 4 bases, with 18 bases remaining between them. Germline CDR1 is DFQATT and CDR2 is SNEGSKA (reference sequence). CDR3 coding DNA: TGCAGTGCTAGAGAAGGGGGGGCCCCGAGGATAGAGACCCAGTACTTC. It is translated as CSAREGGAPRIETQYF.

This clonotype was counted between two and nine times. The chain couples TRBV9 to TRBJ1-5; D ambiguous. Trimming took off 0 bases at V and 9 bases at J, with 10 bases between the two ends. The CDR3 loop spans 13 amino acids. Germline lookup yields CDR1 SGDLS and CDR2 YYNGEE. CDR3 sequence (DNA): TGTGCCAGCAGCGTAGGGCCACAGACGCCCCAGCATTTT. Its protein is CASSVGPQTPQHF.

This clonotype was recorded many times. The J gene is TRBJ2-7, the V gene TRBV10-3; D tentatively fits TRBD1 or TRBD2 (7 bases each). Trimming took 6 bases from V and 6 from J, leaving 18 bases between them. In germline, CDR1 is ENHRY, CDR2 SYGVKD. CDR3 length equals 14 residues. The CDR3 sequence: CAIRSDREGLEQYF. CDR3 in DNA: TGTGCCATCAGGTCTGACAGGGAGGGCCTCGAGCAGTACTTC.

This clonotype was observed a handful of times. In nucleotides, the CDR3 is TGTGCCAGCAGTACCGGGGGAGATACGCAGTATTTT. Translated, it gives CASSTGGDTQYF. This chain connects TRBV28 to TRBJ2-3, with TRBD2 as a possible D gene (6 bases). With 5 bases removed from V and 5 bases from J, the gap between germline ends came to 8 bases. This CDR3 is 12 amino acids long. Germline CDR1 MDHEN, CDR2 SYDVKM.

The gene calls are TRBV19 and TRBJ2-1; 8 positions agree with TRBD1. V shed 3 bases, J shed 5 bases, and the junction held 6 bases outside the gene matches. Germline V gives CDR1 LNHDA, CDR2 SQIVND (reference sequence). The CDR3 extends over 15 amino acids. CDR3: CASSIDRGPNNEQFF. As DNA, the CDR3 is TGTGCCAGTAGTATCGACAGGGGCCCTAACAATGAGCAGTTCTTC.